The rows below give T cell receptor beta chains drawn from one sample of a study of spatial heterogeneity in lung cancer. TCRdb redid the calling of the 5' RACE reads with MiXCR, one entry per CDR3 protein. The repertoire includes about 21,000 distinct CDR3 sequences, approximately 4.2% of them detected once, and nearly 7.5% sits in the top ten. Sample: PBMCs, taken at surgery. The receptors here all came from a male donor with early-stage non-small cell lung cancer. The CDR3 runs from the conserved cysteine through the conserved F or W. D genes are given only for firm matches. Size values are once, few and many counts, or a class for expanded clones, and some rows have none.

d_call	v_call	clone_size	j_call	cdr3_aa	cdr3_nt
.	TRBV11-2	medium-sized	TRBJ2-7	CASSPDVLSSYEQYF	TGTGCCAGCAGCCCGGACGTCCTGAGCTCCTACGAGCAGTACTTC
.	TRBV28	large	TRBJ2-7	CASSWQLSSYEQYF	TGTGCCAGCAGTTGGCAATTGAGCTCCTACGAGCAGTACTTC
.	TRBV28	medium-sized	TRBJ1-4	CASSSGKVNEKLFF	TGTGCCAGCAGCTCTGGGAAGGTTAATGAAAAACTGTTTTTT
.	TRBV28	many	TRBJ1-5	CASSSLDLSNQPQHF	TGTGCCAGCAGTAGTTTGGATTTGAGCAATCAGCCCCAGCATTTT
.	TRBV7-9	many	TRBJ2-3	CASSFSTTDTQYF	TGTGCCAGCAGCTTTTCAACCACAGATACGCAGTATTTT
.	TRBV27	many	TRBJ1-5	CASRSGGTNQPQHF	TGTGCCAGCAGGTCGGGGGGGACTAATCAGCCCCAGCATTTT
TRBD1	TRBV20-1	.	TRBJ1-3	CSARQGANTIYF	TGCAGTGCTAGACAGGGGGCAAACACCATATATTTT
TRBD2	TRBV4-1	many	TRBJ2-1	CASSPQRTSGIGDEQFF	TGCGCCAGCAGCCCACAACGGACTAGCGGAATAGGCGATGAGCAGTTCTTC
.	TRBV5-4	many	TRBJ2-3	CASSLEDTDTQYF	TGTGCCAGCAGCTTGGAAGACACAGATACGCAGTATTTT
.	TRBV27	few	TRBJ2-2	CASTWSGRLNTGELFF	TGTGCCAGCACTTGGTCAGGGAGGTTGAACACCGGGGAGCTGTTTTTT
TRBD1	TRBV5-6	many	TRBJ1-2	CASSLTGAYGYTF	TGTGCCAGCAGCTTAACAGGGGCTTATGGCTACACCTTC